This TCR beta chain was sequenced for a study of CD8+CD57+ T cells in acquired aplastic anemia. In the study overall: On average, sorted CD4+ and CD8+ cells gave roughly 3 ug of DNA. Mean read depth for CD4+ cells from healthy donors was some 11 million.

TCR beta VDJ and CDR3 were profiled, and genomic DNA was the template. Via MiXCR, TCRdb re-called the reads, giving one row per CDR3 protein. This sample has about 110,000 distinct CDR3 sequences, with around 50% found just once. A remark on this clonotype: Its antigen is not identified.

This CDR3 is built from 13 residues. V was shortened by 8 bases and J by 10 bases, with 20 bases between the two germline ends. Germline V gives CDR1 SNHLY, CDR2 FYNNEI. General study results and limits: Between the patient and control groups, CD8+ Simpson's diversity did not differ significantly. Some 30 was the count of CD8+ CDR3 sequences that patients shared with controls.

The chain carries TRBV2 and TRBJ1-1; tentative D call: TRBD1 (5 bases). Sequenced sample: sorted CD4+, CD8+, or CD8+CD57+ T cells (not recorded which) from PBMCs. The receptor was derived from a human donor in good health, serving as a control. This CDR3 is CASGGEVGLGAFF. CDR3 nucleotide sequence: TGTGCCAGCGGGGGGGAGGTAGGGTTGGGAGCTTTCTTT.